This T cell receptor beta chain was documented in a study of shared clonotypes between healthy human individuals. As regards this clone: What it recognizes is unknown.

Repertoires were generated with immunoSEQ multiplex PCR, while TCRdb's copy carries only in-frame clones and drops some. The sample has some 660,000 clones; more than 70% are singletons. Broader study findings: The sole specimen, blood, was sampled, and tissue repertoires likely differ.

In the CD4+ fraction, cells were divided into CD45RA+ naive and CD45RA-negative memory subsets. Trimming shortened V by 1 base and J by 0 bases, and 10 bases separated the two germline ends. The CDR3 runs to 15 residues. Looked up from germline, CDR1 is SGHTA and CDR2 is FQGTGA. The sequence derives from a woman under 40 in good health. The sample comprised memory CD4+ T cells sorted from blood. Noted subset: CD45RA-negative fraction. The chain employs TRBV7-3 and TRBJ2-7; D is undetermined. The CDR3 nucleotides are TGTGCCAGCAGCTTAAATCCAGTCGGCTCCTACGAGCAGTACTTC. Translating gives CASSLNPVGSYEQYF.